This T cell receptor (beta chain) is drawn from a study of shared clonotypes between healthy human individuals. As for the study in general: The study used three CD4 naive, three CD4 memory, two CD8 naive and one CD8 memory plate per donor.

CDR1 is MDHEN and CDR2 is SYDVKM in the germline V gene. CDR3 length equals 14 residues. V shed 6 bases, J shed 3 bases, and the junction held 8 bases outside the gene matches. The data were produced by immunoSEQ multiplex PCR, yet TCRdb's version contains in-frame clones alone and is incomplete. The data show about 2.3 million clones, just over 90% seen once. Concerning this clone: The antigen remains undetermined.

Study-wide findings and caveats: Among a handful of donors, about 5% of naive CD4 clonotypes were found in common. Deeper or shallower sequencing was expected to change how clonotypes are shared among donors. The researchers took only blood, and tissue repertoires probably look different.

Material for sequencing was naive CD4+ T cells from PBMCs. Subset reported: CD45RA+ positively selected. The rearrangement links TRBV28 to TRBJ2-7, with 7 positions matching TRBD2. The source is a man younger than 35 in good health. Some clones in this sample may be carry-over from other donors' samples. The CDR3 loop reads CASSPAGDHYEQYF. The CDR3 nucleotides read TGTGCCAGCAGCCCGGCGGGGGACCACTACGAGCAGTACTTC.